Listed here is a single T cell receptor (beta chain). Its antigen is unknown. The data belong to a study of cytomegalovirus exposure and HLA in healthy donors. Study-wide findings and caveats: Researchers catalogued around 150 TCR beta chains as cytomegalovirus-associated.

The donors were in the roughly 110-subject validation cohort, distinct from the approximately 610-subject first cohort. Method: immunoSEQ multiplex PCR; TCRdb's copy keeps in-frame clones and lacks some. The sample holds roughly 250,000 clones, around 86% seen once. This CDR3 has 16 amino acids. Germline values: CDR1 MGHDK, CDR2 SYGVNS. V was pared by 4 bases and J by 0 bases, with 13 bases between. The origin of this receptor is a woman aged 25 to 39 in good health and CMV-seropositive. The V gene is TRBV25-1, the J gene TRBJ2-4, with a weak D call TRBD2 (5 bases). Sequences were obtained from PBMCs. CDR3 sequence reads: CASSASGVGAKNIQYF. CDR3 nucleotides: TGTGCCAGCAGTGCCAGCGGTGTTGGAGCCAAAAACATTCAGTACTTC.